The T cell receptor (beta chain) described here comes from a study of control samples from healthy donors and cancer patients (dated by TCRdb to 2020 to 2022). As regards this clone: The antigen this receptor binds is unknown. Base qualities are not recorded, but no much larger clone differs from it by a single base.

The protocol used for the library was the immunoSEQ multiplex PCR assay. Drawn from immuneACCESS, this table holds only the in-frame rearrangements with V and J called that TCRdb kept. Clones are partly lost; checked studies trace under half to an unresolved V gene and leave the rest unexplained. Present in this sample are fewer than 95,000 clones, about nine tenths of which were seen just once. The top ten hold 15% to 18% of the sample. Trimming leaves V shorter by 4 bases and J shorter by 0 bases, with the junction holding 4 bases beyond the gene matches. In the germline V gene, CDR1 corresponds to SGHRS and CDR2 to YFSETQ. Including the terminal cysteine and phenylalanine, the CDR3 comprises 16 residues. The kept DNA is CDR3 alone, 48 bases in frame from the first base.

This receptor was obtained from a young man in good health. This chain is built from TRBV5-1 and TRBJ1-3; 10 of the junction bases match TRBD1. The specimen sequenced was blood. At the DNA level, the sequence is TGCGCCAGCAGCCCCGGGACAGGGGACTCTGGAAACACCATATATTTT. The resulting protein is CASSPGTGDSGNTIYF.